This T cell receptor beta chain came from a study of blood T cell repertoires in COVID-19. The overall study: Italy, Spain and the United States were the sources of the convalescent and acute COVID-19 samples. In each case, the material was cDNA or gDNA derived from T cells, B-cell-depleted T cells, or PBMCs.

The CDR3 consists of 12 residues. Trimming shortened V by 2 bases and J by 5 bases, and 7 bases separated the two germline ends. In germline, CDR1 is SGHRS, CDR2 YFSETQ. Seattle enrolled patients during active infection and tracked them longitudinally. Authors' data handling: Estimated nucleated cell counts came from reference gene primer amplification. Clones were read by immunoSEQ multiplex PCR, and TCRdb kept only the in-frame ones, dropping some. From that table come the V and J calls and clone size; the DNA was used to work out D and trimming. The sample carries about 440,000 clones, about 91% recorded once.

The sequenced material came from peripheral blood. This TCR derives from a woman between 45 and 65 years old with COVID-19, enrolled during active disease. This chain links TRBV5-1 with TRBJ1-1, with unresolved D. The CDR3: CASSFRGTEAFF. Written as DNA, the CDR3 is TGCGCCAGCAGCTTTCGGGGAACTGAAGCTTTCTTT.